Sequencing of this T cell receptor beta chain was carried out in a study of T-cell memory formation after mild COVID-19. Findings of the study overall: Pre-infection memory already had some responding clones, implying cross-reactive memory joined.

MiXCR, run by TCRdb on the 5' RACE reads, gives a single entry per CDR3 protein. Of hundreds of thousands of distinct CDR3 sequences in the sample, approximately 13% were seen once. The table lists this clonotype with a few counts. What it binds is unknown. The sample taken for sequencing was PBMCs or a T cell subset sorted from them (not recorded which). The TCR was taken from a man aged 18 to 29 who had mild COVID-19 (a few samples of this study predate the infection). Cell type and time point are not known.

The CDR3 DNA is TGTGCCAGCAACTCAGGGTTGCGGGCTGAGCAGTTCTTC. Protein product: CASNSGLRAEQFF. V and J are TRBV5-6 and TRBJ2-1; D assignment may be TRBD1 or TRBD2 (5 bases each). The CDR3 runs 13 residues. Deletions cut 6 bases from V and 9 bases from J, with 16 bases between. Germline assignment: CDR1 SGHDT and CDR2 YYEEEE.